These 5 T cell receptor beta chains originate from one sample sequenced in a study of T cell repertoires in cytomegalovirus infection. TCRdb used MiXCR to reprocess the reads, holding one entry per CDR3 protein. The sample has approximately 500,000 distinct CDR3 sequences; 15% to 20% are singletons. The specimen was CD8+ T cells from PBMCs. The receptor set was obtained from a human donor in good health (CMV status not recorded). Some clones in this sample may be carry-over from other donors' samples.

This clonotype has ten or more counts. This chain's CDR3 is CASSVGQSYEKLFF. The CDR3 region has the DNA TGTGCCAGCAGCGTGGGACAGAGCTATGAAAAACTGTTTTTT. The V call is TRBV7-9, the J call TRBJ1-4; 7 positions match TRBD1. With 5 bases clipped from V and 6 bases from J, the junction kept 6 bases outside the gene matches. This CDR3 has 14 residues. The germline CDR1 and CDR2 sequences are SEHNR and FQNEAQ (reference sequence). The whole variable domain, remainder taken from reference TRBV7-9 and TRBJ1-4, is DTGVSQNPRHKITKRGQNVTFRCDPISEHNRLYWYRQTLGQGPEFLTYFQNEAQLEKSRLLSDRFSAERPKGSFSTLEIQRTEQGDSAMYLCASSVGQSYEKLFFGSGTQLSVL.

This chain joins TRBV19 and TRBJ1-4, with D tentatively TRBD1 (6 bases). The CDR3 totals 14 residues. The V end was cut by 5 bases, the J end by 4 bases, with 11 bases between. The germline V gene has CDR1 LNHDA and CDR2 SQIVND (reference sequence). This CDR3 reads CASSPDSLNEKLFF. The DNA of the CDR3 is TGTGCCAGTAGTCCGGACAGCCTTAATGAAAAACTGTTTTTT.

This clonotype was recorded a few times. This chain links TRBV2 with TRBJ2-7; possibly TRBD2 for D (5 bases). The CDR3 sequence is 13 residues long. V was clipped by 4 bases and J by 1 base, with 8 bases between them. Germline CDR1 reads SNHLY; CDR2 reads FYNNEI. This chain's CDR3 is CASSVWRSYEQYF. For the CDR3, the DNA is TGTGCCAGCAGTGTTTGGAGGTCCTACGAGCAGTACTTC.

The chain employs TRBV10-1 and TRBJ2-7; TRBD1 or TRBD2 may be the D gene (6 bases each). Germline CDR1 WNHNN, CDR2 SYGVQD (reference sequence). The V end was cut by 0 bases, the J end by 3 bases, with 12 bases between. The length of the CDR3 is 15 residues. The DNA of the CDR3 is TGCGCCAGCAGTGAGTCCCGAAGGGGGGACTACGAGCAGTACTTC. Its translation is CASSESRRGDYEQYF.

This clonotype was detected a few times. DNA of the CDR3: TGCGCCAGCAGCCCCATACCTCTTCCGAACACCGGGGAGCTGTTTTTT. Protein: CASSPIPLPNTGELFF. The V and J genes are TRBV4-1 and TRBJ2-2; D is undetermined. With 4 bases removed from V and 0 bases from J, the gap between germline ends came to 12 bases. The CDR3 has 16 amino acids. Germline CDR1 reads MGHRA; CDR2 reads YSYEKL.